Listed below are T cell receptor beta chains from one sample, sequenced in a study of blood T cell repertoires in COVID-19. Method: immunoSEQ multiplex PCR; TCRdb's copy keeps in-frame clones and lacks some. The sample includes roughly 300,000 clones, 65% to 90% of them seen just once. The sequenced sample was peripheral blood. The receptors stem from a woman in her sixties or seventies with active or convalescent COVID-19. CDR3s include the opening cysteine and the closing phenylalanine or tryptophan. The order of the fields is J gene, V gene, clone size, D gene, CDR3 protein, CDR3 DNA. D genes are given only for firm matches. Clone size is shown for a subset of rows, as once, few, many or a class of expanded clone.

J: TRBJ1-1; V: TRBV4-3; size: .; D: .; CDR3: CASSLGRGANTEAFF; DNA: TGCGCCAGCAGCTTAGGGAGGGGGGCAAACACTGAAGCTTTCTTT
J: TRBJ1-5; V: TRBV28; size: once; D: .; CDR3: CASSMTAVNQPQHF; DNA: TGTGCCAGCAGTATGACAGCAGTCAATCAGCCCCAGCATTTT
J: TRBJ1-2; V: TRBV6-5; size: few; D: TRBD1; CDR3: CASRGTANYGYTF; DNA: TGTGCCAGCAGGGGGACAGCCAACTATGGCTACACCTTC
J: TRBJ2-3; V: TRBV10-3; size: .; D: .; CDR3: CAISVSAGTDTQYF; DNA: TGTGCCATCAGTGTTAGCGCCGGAACAGATACGCAGTATTTT
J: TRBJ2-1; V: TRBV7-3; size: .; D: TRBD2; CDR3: CASSTLGGNEQFF; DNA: TGTGCCAGCAGCACCCTCGGGGGGAATGAGCAGTTCTTC
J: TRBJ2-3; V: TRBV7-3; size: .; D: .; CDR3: CASSRDVSTDTQYF; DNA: TGTGCCAGCAGCCGAGATGTTAGCACAGATACGCAGTATTTT
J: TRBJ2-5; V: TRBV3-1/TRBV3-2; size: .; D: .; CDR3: CASSQEAVPETQYF; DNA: TGTGCCAGCAGCCAAGAGGCGGTTCCAGAGACCCAGTACTTC
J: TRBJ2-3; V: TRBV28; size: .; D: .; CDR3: CASSVAGPGALDTQYF; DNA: TGTGCCAGCAGTGTTGCGGGCCCAGGGGCATTAGATACGCAGTATTTT
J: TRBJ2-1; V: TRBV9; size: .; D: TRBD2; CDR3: CASSALSGGAKQFF; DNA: TGTGCCAGCAGCGCCCTGAGCGGGGGGGCCAAGCAGTTCTTC
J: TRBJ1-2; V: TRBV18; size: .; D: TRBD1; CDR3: CASSPRPGTGYYGYTF; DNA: TGTGCCAGCTCACCGAGACCCGGGACAGGGTATTATGGCTACACCTTC
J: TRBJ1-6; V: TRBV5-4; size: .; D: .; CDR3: CASSLKGFDNSPLHF; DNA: TGTGCCAGCAGCTTGAAGGGGTTCGATAATTCACCCCTCCACTTT
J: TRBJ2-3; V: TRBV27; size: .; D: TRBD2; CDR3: CASSFKGLADTDTQYF; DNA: TGTGCCAGCAGTTTTAAAGGACTAGCGGACACAGATACGCAGTATTTT
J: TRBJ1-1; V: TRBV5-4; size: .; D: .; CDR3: CASSPRTDTEAFF; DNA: TGTGCCAGCAGCCCTCGTACGGACACTGAAGCTTTCTTT
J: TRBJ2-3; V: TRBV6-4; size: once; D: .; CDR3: CASSDSGAFGDTQYF; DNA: TGTGCCAGCAGTGACTCGGGGGCCTTTGGGGATACGCAGTATTTT
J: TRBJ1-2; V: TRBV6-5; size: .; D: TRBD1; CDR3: CASRRDRPNYGYTF; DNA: TGTGCCAGCAGGCGGGACAGACCTAACTATGGCTACACCTTC
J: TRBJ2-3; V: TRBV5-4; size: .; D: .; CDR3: CASSQPGSTDTQYF; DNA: TGTGCCAGCAGCCAGCCGGGGAGCACAGATACGCAGTATTTT
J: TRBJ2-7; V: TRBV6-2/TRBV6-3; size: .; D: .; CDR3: CASSYSRGGASYEQYF; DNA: TGTGCCAGCAGTTACTCGAGAGGAGGGGCGTCCTACGAGCAGTACTTC
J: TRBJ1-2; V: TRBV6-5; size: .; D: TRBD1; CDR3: CASTYRDRAKDYDYTF; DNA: TGTGCCAGCACTTACCGGGACAGGGCAAAGGACTATGACTACACCTTC
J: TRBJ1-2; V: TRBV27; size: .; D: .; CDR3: CASSSPYSSNGYTF; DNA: TGTGCCAGCAGTTCCCCATACTCCTCGAATGGCTACACCTTC
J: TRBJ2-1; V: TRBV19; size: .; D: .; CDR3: CASSIVGRGNEQFF; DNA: TGTGCCAGTAGTATAGTGGGGCGGGGCAATGAGCAGTTCTTC
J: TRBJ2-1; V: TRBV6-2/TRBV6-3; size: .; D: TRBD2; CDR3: CASSFQLAGGYNEQFF; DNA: TGTGCCAGCAGTTTCCAACTAGCGGGGGGCTACAATGAGCAGTTCTTC
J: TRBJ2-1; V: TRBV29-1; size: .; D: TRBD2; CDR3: CSVRRLAGGHSSYNEQFF; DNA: TGCAGCGTCCGGCGCCTAGCGGGGGGCCACAGCTCCTACAATGAGCAGTTCTTC
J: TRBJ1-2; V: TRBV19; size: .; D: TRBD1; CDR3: CASSMPPLTGGHSYTF; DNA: TGTGCCAGTAGTATGCCCCCTCTCACAGGGGGGCATAGCTACACCTTC
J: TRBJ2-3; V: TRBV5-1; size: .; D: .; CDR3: CASSPRGDTQYF; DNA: TGCGCCAGCAGCCCCCGAGGGGATACGCAGTATTTT
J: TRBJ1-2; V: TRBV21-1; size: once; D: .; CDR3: CASSIKTGSGYTF; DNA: TGTGCCAGCAGCATAAAGACAGGGAGTGGCTACACCTTC
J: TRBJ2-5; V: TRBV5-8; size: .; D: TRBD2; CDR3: CASSPGRLAVIQETQYF; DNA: TGTGCCAGCAGCCCCGGAAGACTAGCGGTGATCCAAGAGACCCAGTACTTC
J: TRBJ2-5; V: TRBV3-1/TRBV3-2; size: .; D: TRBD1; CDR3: CASHTWGTGAETQYF; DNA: TGTGCCAGCCACACGTGGGGGACAGGGGCAGAGACCCAGTACTTC
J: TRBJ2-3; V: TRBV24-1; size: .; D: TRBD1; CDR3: CAGQGRADTQYF; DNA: TGTGCCGGACAGGGGAGGGCAGATACGCAGTATTTT